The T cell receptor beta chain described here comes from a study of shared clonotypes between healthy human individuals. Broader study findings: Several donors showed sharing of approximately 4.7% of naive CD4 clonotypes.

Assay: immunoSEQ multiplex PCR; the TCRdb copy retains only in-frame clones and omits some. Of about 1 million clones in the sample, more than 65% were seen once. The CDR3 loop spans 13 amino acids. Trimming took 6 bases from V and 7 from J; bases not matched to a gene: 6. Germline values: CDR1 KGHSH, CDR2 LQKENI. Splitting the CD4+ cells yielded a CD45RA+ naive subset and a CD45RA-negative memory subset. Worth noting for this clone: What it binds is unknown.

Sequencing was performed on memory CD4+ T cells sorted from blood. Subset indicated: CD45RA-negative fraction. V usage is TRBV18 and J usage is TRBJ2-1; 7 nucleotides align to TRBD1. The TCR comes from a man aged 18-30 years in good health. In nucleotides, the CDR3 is TGTGCCAGCTCGCCGACAGGGTTTAATGAGCAGTTCTTC. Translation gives CASSPTGFNEQFF.